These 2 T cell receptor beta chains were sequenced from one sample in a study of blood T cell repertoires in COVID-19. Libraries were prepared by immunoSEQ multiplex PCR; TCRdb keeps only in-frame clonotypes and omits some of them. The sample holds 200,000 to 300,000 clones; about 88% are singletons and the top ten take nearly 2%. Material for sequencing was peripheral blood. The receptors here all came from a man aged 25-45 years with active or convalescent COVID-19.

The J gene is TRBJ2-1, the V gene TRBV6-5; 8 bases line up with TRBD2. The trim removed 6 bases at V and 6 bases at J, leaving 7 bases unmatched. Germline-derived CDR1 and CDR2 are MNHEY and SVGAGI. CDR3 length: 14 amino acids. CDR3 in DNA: TGTGCCAGCAGGCTAAGCGGGGGCTTCAATGAGCAGTTCTTC. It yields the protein CASRLSGGFNEQFF.

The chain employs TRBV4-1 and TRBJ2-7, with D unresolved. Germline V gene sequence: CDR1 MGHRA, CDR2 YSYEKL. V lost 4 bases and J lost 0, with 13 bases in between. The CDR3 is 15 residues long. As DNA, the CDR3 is TGCGCCAGCAGCCCTGACTCATTCTCCTCCTACGAGCAGTACTTC. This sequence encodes CASSPDSFSSYEQYF.